Below, one T cell receptor beta chain is given with its context. The target of this receptor is not known. Per-base qualities were not stored, and no clone one base away is much larger. TCRbeta CDR3 regions were amplified from genomic DNA by means of the immunoSEQ Assay, a bias-controlled multiplex PCR. In the source study's methods: Within the assay, amplification of reference gene primers was used to estimate how many nucleated cells each sample contained. Sequence reads were collapsed and filtered to measure the absolute abundance of every unique TCRbeta CDR3 rearrangement. For each sample, productive Simpson clonality was calculated as the square root of Simpson's diversity index across productive rearrangements. Not all clones reach the TCRdb copy of this immuneACCESS table, which keeps in-frame sequences only. Checked studies attribute under half of the gap to unresolved V genes and leave the rest unexplained. The D gene and trimming were derived from the DNA, and the V and J assignments and clone size from that table. For this sample the table gives roughly 60,000 clones, of which over 60% were detected only once. Together, the top ten hold around 5.1% of the sample.

The data originate from a study of blood T cell repertoires in COVID-19 (TCRdb year 2020). Study-level background: The collaborator samples originated in the United States, Italy and Spain and spanned the acute and convalescent phases of COVID-19. The material from the prospective study consisted of cDNA or gDNA derived from T cells, B-cell-depleted T cells, or PBMCs. Deeply sampled blood TCRbeta repertoires from subjects exposed to, actively infected with, or recovered from COVID-19 were included in the dataset. The repertoires were released in a freely available public database meant as a resource for research on the immune response to SARS-CoV-2. The samples were drawn from two sources: the first 160 participants of the ongoing ImmuneRACE study, and about 1,300 subjects contributed by 6 global collaborators. The sample metadata nearly always contained a de-identified subject ID, COVID-19 status, age in years and sex. Where available, HLA class I and class II types were obtained from metadata supplied by the sample provider rather than from assay-based typing. Results the study describes overall, beyond this receptor: The quantity of clinical and demographic metadata differed by source and by participant and was supplied without curation.

One collaborating source in Seattle enrolled patients while the patients were actively infected and followed the patients over time throughout the course of disease. Collaborating institutions collected whole blood in K2EDTA tubes following their own protocols. For TCRbeta analysis, collaborator samples were shipped as frozen whole blood, as isolated PBMCs, or as DNA extracted from either sample type. The CDR3 starts with the cysteine, ends with the valine, and has 18 residues. This entry keeps only the CDR3 DNA: 54 bases, framed from base 1. As encoded in the germline V gene, CDR1 is SGHTA while CDR2 is FQGTGA. The V end gives up 5 bases and the J end 0 bases, leaving 15 bases in the junction not matched to a gene.

The origin of this receptor is a woman aged 70-85 years with COVID-19, enrolled during active disease. Sequenced sample: peripheral blood. The V and J segments used are TRBV7-3 and TRBJ2-7; TRBD1 agrees with 8 junctional bases. The base sequence is TGTGCCAGCAGCGTGGGTCCCTCCGGGACAGGAGTCTCCTACGAGCAGTACGTC. It is translated as CASSVGPSGTGVSYEQYV.